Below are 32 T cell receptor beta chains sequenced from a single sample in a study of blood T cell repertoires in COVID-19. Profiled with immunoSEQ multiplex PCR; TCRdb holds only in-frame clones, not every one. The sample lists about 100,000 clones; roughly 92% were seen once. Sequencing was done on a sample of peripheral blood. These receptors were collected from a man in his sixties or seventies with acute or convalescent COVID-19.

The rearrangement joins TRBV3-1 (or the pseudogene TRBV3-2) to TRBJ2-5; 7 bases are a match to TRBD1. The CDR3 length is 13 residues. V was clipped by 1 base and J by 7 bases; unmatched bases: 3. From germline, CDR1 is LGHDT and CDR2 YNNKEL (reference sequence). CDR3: CASSQGSGGTQYF. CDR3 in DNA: TGTGCCAGCAGCCAAGGCTCAGGGGGGACCCAGTACTTC.

The CDR3 sequence is CSALTRQSSALHF. CDR3 bases: TGCAGCGCCTTGACTAGACAGTCCTCCGCCCTCCACTTT. The chain links TRBV29-1 to TRBJ1-6; a possible D gene is TRBD1 (5 bases). The CDR3 length is 13 residues. Trimming stripped 7 bases from V and 14 bases from J, with 21 bases between. Germline assignment: CDR1 SQVTM and CDR2 ANQGSEA.

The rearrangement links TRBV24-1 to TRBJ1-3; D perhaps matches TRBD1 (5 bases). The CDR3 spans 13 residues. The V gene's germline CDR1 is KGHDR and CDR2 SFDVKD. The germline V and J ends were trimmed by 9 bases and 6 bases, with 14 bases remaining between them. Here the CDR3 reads CATRDRTQNTIYF. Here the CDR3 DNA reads TGTGCCACCCGCGACAGAACCCAAAACACCATATATTTT.

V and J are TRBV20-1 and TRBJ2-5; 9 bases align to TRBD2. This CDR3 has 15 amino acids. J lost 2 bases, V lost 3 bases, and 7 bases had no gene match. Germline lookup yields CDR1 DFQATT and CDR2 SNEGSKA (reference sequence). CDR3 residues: CSASLAGVRQETQYF. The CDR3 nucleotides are TGCAGTGCTAGTTTAGCGGGAGTACGGCAAGAGACCCAGTACTTC.

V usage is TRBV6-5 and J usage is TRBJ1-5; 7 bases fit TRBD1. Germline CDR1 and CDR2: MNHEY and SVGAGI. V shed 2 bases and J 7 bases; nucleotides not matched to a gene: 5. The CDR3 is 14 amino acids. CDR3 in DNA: TGTGCCAGCAGTTACAGGGCAGGGGGACAGCCCCAGCATTTT. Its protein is CASSYRAGGQPQHF.

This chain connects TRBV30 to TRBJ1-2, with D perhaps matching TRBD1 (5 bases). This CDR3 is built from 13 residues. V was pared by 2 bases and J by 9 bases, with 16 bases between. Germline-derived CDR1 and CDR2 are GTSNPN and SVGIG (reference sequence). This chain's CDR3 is CAWSRGIVRSYTF. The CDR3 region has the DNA TGTGCCTGGAGTAGGGGTATAGTTCGTAGCTACACCTTC.

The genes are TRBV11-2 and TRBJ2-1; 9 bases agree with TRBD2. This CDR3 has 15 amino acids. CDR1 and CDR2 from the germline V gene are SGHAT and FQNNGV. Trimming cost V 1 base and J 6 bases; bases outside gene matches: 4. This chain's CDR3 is CASSLVAGALNEQFF. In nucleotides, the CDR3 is TGTGCCAGCAGCTTAGTAGCGGGAGCCCTCAATGAGCAGTTCTTC.

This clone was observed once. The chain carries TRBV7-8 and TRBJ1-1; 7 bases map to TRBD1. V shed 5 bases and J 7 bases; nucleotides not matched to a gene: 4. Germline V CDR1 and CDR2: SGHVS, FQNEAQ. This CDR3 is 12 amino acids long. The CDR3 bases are TGTGCCAGCAGCCAAAGACAGGGTGAAGCTTTCTTT. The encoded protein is CASSQRQGEAFF.

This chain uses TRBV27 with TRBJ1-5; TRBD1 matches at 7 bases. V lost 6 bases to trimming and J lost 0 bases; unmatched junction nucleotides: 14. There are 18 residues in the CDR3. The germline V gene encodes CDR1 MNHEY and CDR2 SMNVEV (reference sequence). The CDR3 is CASRAGTEGSYSNQPQHF. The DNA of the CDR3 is TGTGCCAGCAGAGCCGGGACAGAGGGGTCTTATAGCAATCAGCCCCAGCATTTT.

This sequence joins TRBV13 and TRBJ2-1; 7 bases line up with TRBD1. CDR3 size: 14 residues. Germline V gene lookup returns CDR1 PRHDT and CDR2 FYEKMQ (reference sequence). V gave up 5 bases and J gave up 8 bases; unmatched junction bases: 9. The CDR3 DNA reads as TGTGCCAGCAGCCGTTGGACAGGTTCGGATGAGCAGTTCTTC. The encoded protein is CASSRWTGSDEQFF.

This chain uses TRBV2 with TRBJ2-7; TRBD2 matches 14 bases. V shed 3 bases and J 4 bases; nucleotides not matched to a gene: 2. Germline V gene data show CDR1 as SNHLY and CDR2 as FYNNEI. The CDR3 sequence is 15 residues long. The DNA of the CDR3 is TGTGCCAGCAGTGAGAGACTAGCGGGAGGGTACGAGCAGTACTTC. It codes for CASSERLAGGYEQYF.

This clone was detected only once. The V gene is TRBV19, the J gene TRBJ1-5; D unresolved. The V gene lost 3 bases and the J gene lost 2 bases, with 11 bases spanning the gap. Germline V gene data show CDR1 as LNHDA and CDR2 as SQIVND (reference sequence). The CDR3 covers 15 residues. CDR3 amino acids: CASSMRGQGNQPQHF. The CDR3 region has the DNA TGTGCCAGTAGTATGAGAGGGCAAGGCAATCAGCCCCAGCATTTT.

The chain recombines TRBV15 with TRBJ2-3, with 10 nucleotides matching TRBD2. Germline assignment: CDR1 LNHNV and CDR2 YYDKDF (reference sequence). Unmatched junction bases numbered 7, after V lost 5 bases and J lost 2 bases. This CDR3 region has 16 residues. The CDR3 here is CATSSRLAGVTDTQYF. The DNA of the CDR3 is TGTGCCACCAGCTCACGACTAGCGGGCGTCACAGATACGCAGTATTTT.

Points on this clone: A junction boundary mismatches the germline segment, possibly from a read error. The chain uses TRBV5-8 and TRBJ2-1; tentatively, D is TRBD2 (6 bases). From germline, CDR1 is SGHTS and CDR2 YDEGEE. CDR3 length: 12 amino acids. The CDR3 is CASSLVSGVRVF. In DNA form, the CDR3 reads TGTGCCAGCAGCTTGGTATCGGGGGTAAGGGTCTTC.

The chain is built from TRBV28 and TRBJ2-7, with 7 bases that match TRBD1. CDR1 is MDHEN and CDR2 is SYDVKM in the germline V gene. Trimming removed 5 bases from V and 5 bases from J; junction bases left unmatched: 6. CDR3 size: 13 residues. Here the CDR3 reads CASSTTGMHEQYF. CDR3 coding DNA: TGTGCCAGCAGTACGACAGGGATGCACGAGCAGTACTTC.

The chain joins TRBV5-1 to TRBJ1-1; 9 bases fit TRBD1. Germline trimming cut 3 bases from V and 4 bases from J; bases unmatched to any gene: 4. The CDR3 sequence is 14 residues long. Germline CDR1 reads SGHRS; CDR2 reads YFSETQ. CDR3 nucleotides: TGCGCCAGCAGCTCCGGGACAGGGACCACTGAAGCTTTCTTT. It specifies CASSSGTGTTEAFF.

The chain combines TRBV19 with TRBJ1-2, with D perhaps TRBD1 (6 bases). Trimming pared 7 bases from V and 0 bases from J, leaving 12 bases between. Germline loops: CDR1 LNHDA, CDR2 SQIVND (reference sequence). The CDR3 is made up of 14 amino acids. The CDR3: CASTEDRANYGYTF. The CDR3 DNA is TGTGCCAGTACCGAGGACAGAGCTAACTATGGCTACACCTTC. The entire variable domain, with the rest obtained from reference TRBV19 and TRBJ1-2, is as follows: DGGITQSPKYLFRKEGQNVTLSCEQNLNHDAMYWYRQDPGQGLRLIYYSQIVNDFQKGDIAEGYSVSREKKESFPLTVTSAQKNPTAFYLCASTEDRANYGYTFGSGTRLTVV.

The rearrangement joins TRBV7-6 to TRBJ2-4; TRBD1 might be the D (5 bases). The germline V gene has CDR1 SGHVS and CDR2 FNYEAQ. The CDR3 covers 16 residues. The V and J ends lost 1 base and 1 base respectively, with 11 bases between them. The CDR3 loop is CASSLGGGQAKNIQYF. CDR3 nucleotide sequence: TGTGCCAGCAGCTTAGGGGGCGGTCAGGCCAAAAACATTCAGTACTTC.

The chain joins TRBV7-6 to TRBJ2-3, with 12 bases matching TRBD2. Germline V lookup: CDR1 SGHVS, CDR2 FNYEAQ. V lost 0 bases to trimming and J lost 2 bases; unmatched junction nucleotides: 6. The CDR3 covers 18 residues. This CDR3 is CASSLAPGLAGYTDTQYF. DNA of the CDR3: TGTGCCAGCAGCTTAGCACCCGGACTAGCGGGGTACACAGATACGCAGTATTTT.

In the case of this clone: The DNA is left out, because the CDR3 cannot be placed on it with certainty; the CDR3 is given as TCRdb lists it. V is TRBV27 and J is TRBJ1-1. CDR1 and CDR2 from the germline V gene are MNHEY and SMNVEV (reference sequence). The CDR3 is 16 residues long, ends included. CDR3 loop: CASSSSTVPGDTEAFF.

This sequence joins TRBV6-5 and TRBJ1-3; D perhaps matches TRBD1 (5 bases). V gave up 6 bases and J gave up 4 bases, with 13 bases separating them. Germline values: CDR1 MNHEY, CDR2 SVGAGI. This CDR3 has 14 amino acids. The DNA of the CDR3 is TGTGCCAGCAGGGGCAGGGTCTCCGGAAACACCATATATTTT. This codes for CASRGRVSGNTIYF.

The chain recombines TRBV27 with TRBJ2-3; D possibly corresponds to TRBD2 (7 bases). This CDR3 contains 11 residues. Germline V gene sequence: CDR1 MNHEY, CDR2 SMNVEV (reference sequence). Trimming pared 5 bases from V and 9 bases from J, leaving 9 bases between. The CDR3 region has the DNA TGTGCCAGCAGTACGGGGGGCACGCAGTATTTT. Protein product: CASSTGGTQYF.

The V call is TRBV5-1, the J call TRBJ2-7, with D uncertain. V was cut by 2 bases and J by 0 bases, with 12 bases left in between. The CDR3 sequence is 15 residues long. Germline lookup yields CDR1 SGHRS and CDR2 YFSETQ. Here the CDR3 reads CASSFQPVSSYEQYF. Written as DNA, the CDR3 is TGCGCCAGCAGCTTCCAACCGGTTAGCTCCTACGAGCAGTACTTC.

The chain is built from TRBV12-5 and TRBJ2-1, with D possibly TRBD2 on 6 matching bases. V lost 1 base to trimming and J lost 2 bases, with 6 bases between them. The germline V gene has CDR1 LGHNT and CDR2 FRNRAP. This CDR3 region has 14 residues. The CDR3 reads CASGLGGAYNEQFF. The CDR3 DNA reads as TGTGCTAGTGGTTTGGGGGGGGCCTACAATGAGCAGTTCTTC.

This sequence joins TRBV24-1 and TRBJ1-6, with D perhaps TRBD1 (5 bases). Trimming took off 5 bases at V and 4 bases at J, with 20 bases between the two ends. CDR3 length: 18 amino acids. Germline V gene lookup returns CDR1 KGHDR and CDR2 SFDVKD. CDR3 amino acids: CATSALAGGRKYNSPLHF. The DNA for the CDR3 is TGTGCCACCAGTGCCCTTGCGGGGGGACGGAAATATAATTCACCCCTCCACTTT.

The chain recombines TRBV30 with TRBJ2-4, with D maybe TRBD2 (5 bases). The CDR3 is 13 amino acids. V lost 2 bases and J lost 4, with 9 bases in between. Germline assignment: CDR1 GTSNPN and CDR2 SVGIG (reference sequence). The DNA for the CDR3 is TGTGCCTGGAGTTACGGGGAAAAAAACATTCAGTACTTC. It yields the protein CAWSYGEKNIQYF.

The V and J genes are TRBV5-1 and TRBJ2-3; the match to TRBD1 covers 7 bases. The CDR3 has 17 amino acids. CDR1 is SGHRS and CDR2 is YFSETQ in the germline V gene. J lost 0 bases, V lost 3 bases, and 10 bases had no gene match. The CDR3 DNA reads TGCGCCAGCAGCTCCCCGCCGGGACAGCTGAGCACAGATACGCAGTATTTT. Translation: CASSSPPGQLSTDTQYF.

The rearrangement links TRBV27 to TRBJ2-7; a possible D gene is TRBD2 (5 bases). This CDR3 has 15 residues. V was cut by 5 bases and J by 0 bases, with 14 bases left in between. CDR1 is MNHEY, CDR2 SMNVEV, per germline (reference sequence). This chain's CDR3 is CASSTPGTHSYEQYF. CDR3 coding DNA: TGTGCCAGCAGTACCCCGGGAACCCACTCCTACGAGCAGTACTTC.

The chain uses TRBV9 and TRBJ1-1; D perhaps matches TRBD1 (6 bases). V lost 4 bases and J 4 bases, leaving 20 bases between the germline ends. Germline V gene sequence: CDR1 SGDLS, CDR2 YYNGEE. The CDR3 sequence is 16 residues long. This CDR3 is CASSPLYREGGTEAFF. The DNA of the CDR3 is TGTGCCAGCAGCCCACTCTACAGGGAGGGGGGCACTGAAGCTTTCTTT.

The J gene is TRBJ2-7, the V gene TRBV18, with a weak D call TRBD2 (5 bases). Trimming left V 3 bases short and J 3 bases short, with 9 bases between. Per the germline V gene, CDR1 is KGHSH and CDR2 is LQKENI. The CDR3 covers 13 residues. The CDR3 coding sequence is TGTGCCAGCTCACCTGACTACCTCTACGAGCAGTACTTC. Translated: CASSPDYLYEQYF. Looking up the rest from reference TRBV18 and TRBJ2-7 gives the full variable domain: NAGVMQNPRHLVRRRGQEARLRCSPMKGHSHVYWYRQLPEEGLKFMVYLQKENIIDESGMPKERFSAEFPKEGPSILRIQQVVRGDSAAYFCASSPDYLYEQYFGPGTRLTVT.

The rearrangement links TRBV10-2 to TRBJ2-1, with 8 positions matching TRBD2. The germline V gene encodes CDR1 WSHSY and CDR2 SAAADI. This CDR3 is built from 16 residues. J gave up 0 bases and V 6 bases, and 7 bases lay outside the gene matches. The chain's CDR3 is CASRVAGSSSYNEQFF. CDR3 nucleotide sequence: TGCGCCAGCAGAGTAGCGGGATCCAGCTCCTACAATGAGCAGTTCTTC.

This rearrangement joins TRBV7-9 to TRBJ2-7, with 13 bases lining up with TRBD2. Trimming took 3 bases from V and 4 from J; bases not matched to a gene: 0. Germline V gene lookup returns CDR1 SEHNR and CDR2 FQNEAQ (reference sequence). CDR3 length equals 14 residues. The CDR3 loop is CASSLTSGRYEQYF. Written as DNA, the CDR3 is TGTGCCAGCAGCTTGACTAGCGGGAGGTACGAGCAGTACTTC.